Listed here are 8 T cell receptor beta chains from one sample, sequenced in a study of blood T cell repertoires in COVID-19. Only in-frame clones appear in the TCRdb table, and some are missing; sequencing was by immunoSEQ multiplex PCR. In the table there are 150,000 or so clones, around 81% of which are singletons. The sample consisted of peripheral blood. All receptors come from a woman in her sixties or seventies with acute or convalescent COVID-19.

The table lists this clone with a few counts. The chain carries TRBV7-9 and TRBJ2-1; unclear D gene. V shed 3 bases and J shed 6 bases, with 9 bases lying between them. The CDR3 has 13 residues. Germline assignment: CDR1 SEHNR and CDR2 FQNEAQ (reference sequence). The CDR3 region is CASSFTESNEQFF. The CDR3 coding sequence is TGTGCCAGCAGCTTTACGGAGTCCAATGAGCAGTTCTTC. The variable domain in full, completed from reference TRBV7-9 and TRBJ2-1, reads DTGVSQNPRHKITKRGQNVTFRCDPISEHNRLYWYRQTLGQGPEFLTYFQNEAQLEKSRLLSDRFSAERPKGSFSTLEIQRTEQGDSAMYLCASSFTESNEQFFGPGTRLTVL.

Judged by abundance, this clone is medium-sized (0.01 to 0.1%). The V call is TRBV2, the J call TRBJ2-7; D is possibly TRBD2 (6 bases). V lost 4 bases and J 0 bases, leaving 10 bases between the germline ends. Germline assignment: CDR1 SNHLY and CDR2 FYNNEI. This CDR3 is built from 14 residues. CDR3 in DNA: TGTGCCAGCAGTGTACTGGGGGGCTCCTACGAGCAGTACTTC. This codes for CASSVLGGSYEQYF.

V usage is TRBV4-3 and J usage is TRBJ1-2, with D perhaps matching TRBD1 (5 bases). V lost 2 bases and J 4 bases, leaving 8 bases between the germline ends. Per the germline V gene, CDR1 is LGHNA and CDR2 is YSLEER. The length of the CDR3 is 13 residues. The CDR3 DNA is TGCGCCAGCAGCCAAAGGGGATCCTATGGCTACACCTTC. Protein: CASSQRGSYGYTF.

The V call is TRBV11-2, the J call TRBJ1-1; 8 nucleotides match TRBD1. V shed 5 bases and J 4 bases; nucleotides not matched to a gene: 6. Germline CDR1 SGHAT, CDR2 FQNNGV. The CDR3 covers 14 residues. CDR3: CASSLQGGSTEAFF. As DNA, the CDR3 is TGTGCCAGCAGCCTACAGGGGGGAAGCACTGAAGCTTTCTTT.

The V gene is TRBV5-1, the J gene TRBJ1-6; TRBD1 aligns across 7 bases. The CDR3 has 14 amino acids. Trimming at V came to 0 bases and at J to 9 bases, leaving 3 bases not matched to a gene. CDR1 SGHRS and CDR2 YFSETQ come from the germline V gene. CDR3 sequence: CASSLDRGRSPLHF. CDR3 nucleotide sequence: TGCGCCAGCAGCTTGGACAGGGGTCGTTCACCCCTCCACTTT.

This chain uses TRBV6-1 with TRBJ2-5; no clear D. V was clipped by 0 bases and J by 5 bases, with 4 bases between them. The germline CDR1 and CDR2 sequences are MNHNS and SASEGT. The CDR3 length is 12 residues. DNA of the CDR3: TGTGCCAGCAGTGAAGCCCGGGAGACCCAGTACTTC. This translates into CASSEARETQYF.

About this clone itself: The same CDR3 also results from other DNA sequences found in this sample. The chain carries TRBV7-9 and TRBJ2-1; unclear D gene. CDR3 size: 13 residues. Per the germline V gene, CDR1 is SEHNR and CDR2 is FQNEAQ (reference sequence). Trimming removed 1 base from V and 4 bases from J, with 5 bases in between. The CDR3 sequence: CASSLGLYNEQFF. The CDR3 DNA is TGTGCCAGCAGCTTAGGACTGTACAATGAGCAGTTCTTC.

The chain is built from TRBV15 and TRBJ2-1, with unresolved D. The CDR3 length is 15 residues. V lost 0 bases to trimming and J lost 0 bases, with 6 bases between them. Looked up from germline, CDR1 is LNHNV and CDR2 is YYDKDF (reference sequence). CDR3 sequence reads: CATSREAGSYNEQFF. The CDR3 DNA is TGTGCCACCAGCAGAGAGGCAGGCTCCTACAATGAGCAGTTCTTC.